The 17 T cell receptor beta chains listed next were all sequenced from one sample in a study of cytomegalovirus exposure and HLA in healthy donors (dated by TCRdb to the late 2010s). The library came from the immunoSEQ multiplex PCR assay. For the multiplex PCR, a mixture combining 60 forward primers for TCR Vbeta segments and 13 reverse primers for TCR Jbeta segments was used. The table comes from immuneACCESS by way of TCRdb, which keeps in-frame sequences with V and J called. Part of the clones is missing from these tables; in studies checked, under half for an unresolved V gene and the rest for unknown reasons. This sample's records show just under 80,000 clones. The ten largest account for approximately 4.2% of the sample. Sequencing was performed on PBMCs. The origin of the receptors is a man aged 18-30 years in good health and CMV-seropositive.

The rearrangement joins TRBV7-9 to TRBJ1-4; maybe TRBD1 (5 bases). Germline assignment: CDR1 SEHNR and CDR2 FQNEAQ (reference sequence). Trimming shortened V by 5 bases and J by 7 bases, and 17 bases separated the two germline ends. This CDR3 has 15 residues. CDR3 coding DNA: TGTGCCAGCAGCCCGGGGAGCGGGGCCGCTGAAAAACTGTTTTTT. Translation gives CASSPGSGAAEKLFF.

This chain uses TRBV7-6 with TRBJ1-1; 9 bases align to TRBD1. The CDR3 runs to 15 residues. CDR1 is SGHVS and CDR2 is FNYEAQ in the germline V gene. Trimming at V came to 5 bases and at J to 0 bases, leaving 4 bases not matched to a gene. CDR3 sequence: CASSPGQGLNTEAFF. The CDR3 DNA follows: TGTGCCAGCAGCCCGGGACAGGGATTGAACACTGAAGCTTTCTTT.

V and J are TRBV5-1 and TRBJ2-3, with 8 bases fitting TRBD2. Trimming at V came to 4 bases and at J to 0 bases, leaving 7 bases not matched to a gene. Germline CDR1 reads SGHRS; CDR2 reads YFSETQ. This CDR3 has 16 residues. The CDR3 here is CASSTGLALSTDTQYF. CDR3 bases: TGCGCCAGCAGCACCGGACTAGCCCTGAGCACAGATACGCAGTATTTT. Supplemented by reference TRBV5-1 and TRBJ2-3, the full variable domain reads KAGVTQTPRYLIKTRGQQVTLSCSPISGHRSVSWYQQTPGQGLQFLFEYFSETQRNKGNFPGRFSGRQFSNSRSEMNVSTLELGDSALYLCASSTGLALSTDTQYFGPGTRLTVL.

Comment on this clone: The sample contains more than one DNA sequence encoding this CDR3. The chain joins TRBV6-5 to TRBJ2-1; D remains unclear. V gave up 0 bases and J gave up 4 bases, with 10 bases separating them. Germline V gene sequence: CDR1 MNHEY, CDR2 SVGAGI. The CDR3 loop spans 15 amino acids. The CDR3: CASSYSSSSYNEQFF. In nucleotides, the CDR3 is TGTGCCAGCAGTTACTCGAGCTCGAGTTACAATGAGCAGTTCTTC.

Here the CDR3 reads CASSRATGVETQYF. In DNA form, the CDR3 reads TGCGCCAGCAGCAGAGCGACAGGGGTGGAGACCCAGTACTTC. The chain has TRBV5-1 and TRBJ2-5, with 8 bases matching TRBD1. V shed 4 bases and J 5 bases; nucleotides not matched to a gene: 7. CDR1 is SGHRS and CDR2 is YFSETQ in the germline V gene. This CDR3 comprises 14 residues.

The chain uses TRBV5-1 and TRBJ2-7; 10 positions agree with TRBD2. J was trimmed by 5 bases and V by 0 bases; bases with no gene match: 8. The CDR3 sequence is 16 residues long. Looked up from germline, CDR1 is SGHRS and CDR2 is YFSETQ. The CDR3: CASSLVLAGASHEQYF. CDR3 DNA: TGCGCCAGCAGCTTGGTGCTAGCGGGGGCCAGTCACGAGCAGTACTTC. Full variable domain (rest looked up from reference TRBV5-1 and TRBJ2-7): KAGVTQTPRYLIKTRGQQVTLSCSPISGHRSVSWYQQTPGQGLQFLFEYFSETQRNKGNFPGRFSGRQFSNSRSEMNVSTLELGDSALYLCASSLVLAGASHEQYFGPGTRLTVT.

This chain links TRBV5-4 with TRBJ1-2; 9 bases are a match to TRBD1. Germline CDR1 SGHNT, CDR2 YYREEE (reference sequence). This CDR3 contains 16 residues. Trimming at V came to 2 bases and at J to 0 bases, leaving 5 bases not matched to a gene. CDR3 DNA: TGTGCCAGCAGCTTAGGACAGGGGATTGCTAACTATGGCTACACCTTC. This encodes CASSLGQGIANYGYTF.

The genes are TRBV10-3 and TRBJ2-4; 8 bases fit TRBD2. The CDR3 has 15 amino acids. In germline, CDR1 is ENHRY, CDR2 SYGVKD. V lost 4 bases and J lost 7; bases outside the gene matches: 9. The CDR3 bases are TGTGCCATCAGTGCGGGGGGGCCCGCCGGGAACATTCAGTACTTC. It encodes CAISAGGPAGNIQYF.

In DNA form, the CDR3 reads TGTGCCAGCAGAACGGACAGTGTTAATGGCTATGGCTACACCTTC. This gives the protein CASRTDSVNGYGYTF. The chain combines TRBV6-5 with TRBJ1-2, with a possible D match to TRBD1 (6 bases). Trimming cost V 6 bases and J 4 bases, with 18 bases left between them. This CDR3 comprises 15 residues. Germline-derived CDR1 and CDR2 are MNHEY and SVGAGI.

The J gene is TRBJ1-6, the V gene TRBV6-1, with D hard to call. V was trimmed by 4 bases and J by 5 bases, leaving 9 bases between them. This CDR3 comprises 14 residues. Germline CDR1 is MNHNS and CDR2 is SASEGT. The CDR3: CASSGGSNNSPLHF. The CDR3 DNA reads TGTGCCAGCAGTGGAGGGTCGAATAATTCACCCCTCCACTTT.

V and J are TRBV7-8 and TRBJ1-2, with D possibly matching TRBD1 (5 bases). V lost 4 bases and J 7 bases, leaving 13 bases between the germline ends. From germline, CDR1 is SGHVS and CDR2 FQNEAQ. This CDR3 is 13 amino acids long. CDR3 amino acids: CASSSNRQTGYTF. For the CDR3, the DNA is TGTGCCAGCAGCTCGAATCGACAGACTGGCTACACCTTC.

The chain couples TRBV9 to TRBJ2-3; 8 positions match TRBD1. The germline V gene has CDR1 SGDLS and CDR2 YYNGEE. The CDR3 is 15 residues long. Trimming at V came to 2 bases and at J to 2 bases, leaving 4 bases not matched to a gene. CDR3 nucleotides: TGTGCCAGCAGCGTTGGACAGGGATACACAGATACGCAGTATTTT. Residues: CASSVGQGYTDTQYF. Combining the CDR3 with reference TRBV9 and TRBJ2-3 gives the whole variable domain DSGVTQTPKHLITATGQRVTLRCSPRSGDLSVYWYQQSLDQGLQFLIQYYNGEERAKGNILERFSAQQFPDLHSELNLSSLELGDSALYFCASSVGQGYTDTQYFGPGTRLTVL.

The rearrangement links TRBV2 to TRBJ2-7; 8 bases match TRBD1. CDR1 is SNHLY and CDR2 is FYNNEI in the germline V gene. J lost 4 bases, V lost 3 bases, and 5 bases had no gene match. The CDR3 extends over 14 amino acids. The CDR3, as DNA: TGTGCCAGCAGTGAGCGGGACAGGAGTTACGAGCAGTACTTC. It encodes CASSERDRSYEQYF.

The chain carries TRBV6-6 and TRBJ1-5; D not resolved. With 2 bases removed from V and 3 bases from J, the gap between germline ends came to 8 bases. This CDR3 has 14 residues. Germline V lookup: CDR1 MNHNY, CDR2 SVGAGI (reference sequence). The CDR3 nucleotides read TGTGCCAGCAGTTACCCCCAGTTCAATCAGCCCCAGCATTTT. Translation: CASSYPQFNQPQHF.

The gene calls are TRBV5-1 and TRBJ2-3; D remains ambiguous. Germline CDR1 and CDR2: SGHRS and YFSETQ. This CDR3 comprises 14 residues. Deletions cut 2 bases from V and 8 bases from J, with 15 bases between. This CDR3 reads CASSLYGPPGTQYF. CDR3 sequence (DNA): TGCGCCAGCAGCTTATATGGGCCCCCCGGTACGCAGTATTTT.

This chain connects TRBV6-1 to TRBJ2-1; TRBD2 agrees at 13 bases. Germline V gives CDR1 MNHNS, CDR2 SASEGT. Unmatched junction bases numbered 3, after V lost 8 bases and J lost 8 bases. The CDR3 contains 13 residues. CDR3 residues: CASRTSGSDEQFF. DNA for the CDR3: TGTGCCAGCCGGACTAGCGGGAGTGATGAGCAGTTCTTC.

This sequence joins TRBV5-6 and TRBJ2-6; D uncertain. The V gene lost 0 bases and the J gene lost 0 bases, with 4 bases spanning the gap. CDR3 size: 15 residues. In germline, CDR1 is SGHDT, CDR2 YYEEEE. In DNA, the CDR3 is TGTGCCAGCAGCTTGGGAGTCTCTGGGGCCAACGTCCTGACTTTC. Protein sequence: CASSLGVSGANVLTF.